Listed below are T cell receptor beta chains from one sample, sequenced in a study of T cells after yellow fever vaccination. Using its own MiXCR run on the 5' RACE reads, TCRdb lists one record per CDR3 protein. This sample has around 310,000 distinct CDR3 sequences, with 3.6% found just once. Material: PBMCs, obtained on the day of the yellow fever booster vaccination. Every receptor here comes from a man aged 18 to 29 who received the YFV17D yellow fever vaccine. CDR3s include the opening cysteine and the closing phenylalanine or tryptophan. The order of the fields is D gene, V gene, J gene, clone size, CDR3 DNA, CDR3 protein. D genes are given only for firm matches. Size values are once, few and many counts, or a class for expanded clones, and some rows have none.

>NA|TRBV18|TRBJ1-1|many
TGTGCCAGCTCACGATATAGTTTAATGAACACTGAAGCTTTCTTT
CASSRYSLMNTEAFF
>NA|TRBV5-1|TRBJ1-2|many
TGCGCCAGCAGCTTGGAAGGCAGGGGAGATGGCTACACCTTC
CASSLEGRGDGYTF
>NA|TRBV5-1|TRBJ2-3|many
TGCGCCAGCAGCTTGGTCTACGACACAGATACGCAGTATTTT
CASSLVYDTDTQYF
>TRBD1|TRBV5-4|TRBJ1-3|NA
TGTGCCAGCAGCCATATGGGGGACAGCGGAAACACCATATATTTT
CASSHMGDSGNTIYF
>TRBD2|TRBV6-5|TRBJ2-5|many
TGTGCCAGCAGTGCAGGGAGCGGGAGCCAAGAGACCCAGTACTTC
CASSAGSGSQETQYF
>NA|TRBV7-2|TRBJ2-3|NA
TGTGCCAGCAGCTTAGTTGGCAGGGGCGAGTCAGATACGCAGTATTTT
CASSLVGRGESDTQYF
>NA|TRBV5-4|TRBJ1-1|NA
TGTGCCAGCAGCCCGAGTACAGGGAGGTTCACTGAAGCTTTCTTT
CASSPSTGRFTEAFF
>TRBD2|TRBV5-5|TRBJ2-2|few
TGTGCCAGCAGCACGGGACTAGCGGGGGCGATGAACACCGGGGAGCTGTTTTTT
CASSTGLAGAMNTGELFF
>TRBD1|TRBV5-7|TRBJ1-5|NA
TGTGCCAGCAGCTTGTCCTCGGGACAGGGATATCAGCCCCAGCATTTT
CASSLSSGQGYQPQHF
>TRBD1|TRBV12-3/TRBV12-4|TRBJ2-7|many
TGTGCCAGCAGCTTACAGGGGATAAACGAGCAGTACTTC
CASSLQGINEQYF